The sequence of this T cell receptor beta chain was determined in a study of blood T cells in healthy people across ages. Study conclusions and caveats: Significant beta diversity loss was already apparent by age roughly 40, declining roughly linearly.

The donors, all healthy, were Caucasians living in Russia, aged about 6 to 90. Sample-barcoded 5' priming and a J-beta primer mix drove a second PCR of 7 to 11 cycles. TCRdb processed the 5' RACE reads anew with MiXCR; each CDR3 protein has one entry. The sample has approximately 580,000 distinct CDR3 sequences; approximately 25% are singletons. This clonotype appeared many times. As yet, its antigen is unknown. The V gene's germline CDR1 is PRHDT and CDR2 FYEKMQ (reference sequence). This CDR3 comprises 14 residues. V was pared by 1 base and J by 1 base, with 7 bases between. This sample was also put to use in a study of T cells of mothers and their children.

The sequenced sample was blood. The source of this sequence is a boy aged 5-17 years in good health. The chain has TRBV13 and TRBJ2-5, with D possibly being TRBD1 or TRBD2 (5 bases each). The CDR3 sequence: CASSLVGTQETQYF. In DNA form, the CDR3 reads TGTGCCAGCAGCTTAGTGGGGACCCAAGAGACCCAGTACTTC.